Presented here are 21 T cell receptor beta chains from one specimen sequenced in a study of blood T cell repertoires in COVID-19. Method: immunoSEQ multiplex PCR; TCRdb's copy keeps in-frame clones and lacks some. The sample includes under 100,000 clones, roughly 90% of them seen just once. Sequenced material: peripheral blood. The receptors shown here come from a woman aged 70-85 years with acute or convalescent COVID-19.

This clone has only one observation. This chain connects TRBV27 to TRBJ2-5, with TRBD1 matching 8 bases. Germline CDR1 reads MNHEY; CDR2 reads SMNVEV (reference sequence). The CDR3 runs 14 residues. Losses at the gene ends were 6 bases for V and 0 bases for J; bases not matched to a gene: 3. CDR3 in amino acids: CASRDRAYQETQYF. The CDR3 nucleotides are TGTGCCAGCAGGGACAGGGCGTACCAAGAGACCCAGTACTTC.

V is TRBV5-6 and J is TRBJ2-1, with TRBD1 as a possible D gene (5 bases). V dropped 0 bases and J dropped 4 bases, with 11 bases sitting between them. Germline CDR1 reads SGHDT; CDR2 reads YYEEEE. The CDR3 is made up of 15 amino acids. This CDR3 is CASSLVQGNYNEQFF. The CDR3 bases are TGTGCCAGCAGCTTGGTTCAGGGAAATTACAATGAGCAGTTCTTC.

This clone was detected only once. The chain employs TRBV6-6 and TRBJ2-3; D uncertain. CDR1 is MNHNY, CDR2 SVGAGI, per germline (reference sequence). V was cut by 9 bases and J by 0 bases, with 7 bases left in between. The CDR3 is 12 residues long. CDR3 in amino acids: CASKTSTDTQYF. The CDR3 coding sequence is TGTGCCAGTAAGACTAGCACAGATACGCAGTATTTT.

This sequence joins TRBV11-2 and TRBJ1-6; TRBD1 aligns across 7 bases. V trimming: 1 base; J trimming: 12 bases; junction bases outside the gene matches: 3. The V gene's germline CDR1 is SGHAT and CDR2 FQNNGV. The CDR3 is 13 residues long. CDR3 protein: CASSLAGQQPLHF. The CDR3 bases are TGTGCCAGCAGCTTAGCGGGACAGCAACCCCTCCACTTT.

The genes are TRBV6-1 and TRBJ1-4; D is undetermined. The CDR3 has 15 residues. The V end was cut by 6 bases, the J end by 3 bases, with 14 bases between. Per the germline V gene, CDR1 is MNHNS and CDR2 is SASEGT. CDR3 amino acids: CASRAATGSNEKLFF. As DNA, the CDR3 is TGTGCCAGCAGGGCGGCTACGGGGTCTAATGAAAAACTGTTTTTT.

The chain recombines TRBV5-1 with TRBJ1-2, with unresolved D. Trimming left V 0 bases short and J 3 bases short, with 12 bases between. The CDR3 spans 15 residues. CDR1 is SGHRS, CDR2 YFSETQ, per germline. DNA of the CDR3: TGCGCCAGCAGCTTGGATGGAGTCAGCTACTATGGCTACACCTTC. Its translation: CASSLDGVSYYGYTF. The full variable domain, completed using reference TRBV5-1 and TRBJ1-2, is KAGVTQTPRYLIKTRGQQVTLSCSPISGHRSVSWYQQTPGQGLQFLFEYFSETQRNKGNFPGRFSGRQFSNSRSEMNVSTLELGDSALYLCASSLDGVSYYGYTFGSGTRLTVV.

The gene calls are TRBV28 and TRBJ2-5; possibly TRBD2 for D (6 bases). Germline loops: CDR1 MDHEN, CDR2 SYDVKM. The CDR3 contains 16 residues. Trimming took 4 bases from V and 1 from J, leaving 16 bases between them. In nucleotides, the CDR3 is TGTGCCAGCAGTTCGTCCGGGAGACCTTCCCAAGAGACCCAGTACTTC. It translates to CASSSSGRPSQETQYF.

Here the CDR3 reads CASSKDRQLGGTQYF. The CDR3 nucleotides read TGTGCCAGCAGCAAGGACAGGCAGTTGGGAGGGACCCAGTACTTC. The chain joins TRBV7-6 to TRBJ2-5, with D perhaps matching TRBD1 (7 bases). The CDR3 contains 15 residues. The germline V gene has CDR1 SGHVS and CDR2 FNYEAQ. Trimming stripped 5 bases from V and 7 bases from J, with 20 bases between.

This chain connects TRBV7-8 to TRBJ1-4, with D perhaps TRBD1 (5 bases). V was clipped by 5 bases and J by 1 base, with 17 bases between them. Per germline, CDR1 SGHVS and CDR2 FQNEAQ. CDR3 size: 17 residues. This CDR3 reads CASSLRAGGGTNEKLFF. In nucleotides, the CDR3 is TGTGCCAGCAGCCTTCGCGCCGGGGGGGGAACTAATGAAAAACTGTTTTTT. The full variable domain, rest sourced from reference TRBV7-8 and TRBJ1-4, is GAGVSQSPRYKVAKRGQDVALRCDPISGHVSLFWYQQALGQGPEFLTYFQNEAQLDKSGLPSDRFFAERPEGSVSTLKIQRTQQEDSAVYLCASSLRAGGGTNEKLFFGSGTQLSVL.

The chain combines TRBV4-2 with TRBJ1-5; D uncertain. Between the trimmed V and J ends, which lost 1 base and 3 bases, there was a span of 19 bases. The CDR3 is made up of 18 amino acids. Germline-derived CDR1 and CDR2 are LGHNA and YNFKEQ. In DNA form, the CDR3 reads TGTGCCAGCAGCCAAGTCTTAGCGGGGAATATGGTCAATCAGCCCCAGCATTTT. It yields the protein CASSQVLAGNMVNQPQHF.

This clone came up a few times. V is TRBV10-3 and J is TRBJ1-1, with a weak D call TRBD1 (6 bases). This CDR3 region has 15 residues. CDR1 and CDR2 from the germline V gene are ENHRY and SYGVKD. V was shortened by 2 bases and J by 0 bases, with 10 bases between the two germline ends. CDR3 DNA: TGTGCCATCAGTGAGGGTGGGGGCATGAACACTGAAGCTTTCTTT. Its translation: CAISEGGGMNTEAFF.

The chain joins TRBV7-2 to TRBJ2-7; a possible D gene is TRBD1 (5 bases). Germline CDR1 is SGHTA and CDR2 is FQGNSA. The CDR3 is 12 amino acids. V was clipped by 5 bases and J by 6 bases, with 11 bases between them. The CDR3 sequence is CASSPTDFEQYV. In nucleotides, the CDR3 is TGTGCCAGCAGCCCGACAGATTTCGAGCAGTACGTC.

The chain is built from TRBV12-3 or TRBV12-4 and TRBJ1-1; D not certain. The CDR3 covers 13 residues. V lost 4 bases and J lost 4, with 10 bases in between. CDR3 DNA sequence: TGTGCCAGCAGTTCTCAGGAGGGCACTGAAGCTTTCTTT. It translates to CASSSQEGTEAFF.

This CDR3 is CASSRRDSKNTEAFF. For the CDR3, the DNA is TGTGCCAGCAGCCGCCGGGACAGCAAGAACACTGAAGCTTTCTTT. This chain uses TRBV7-9 with TRBJ1-1; TRBD1 agrees at 7 bases. The V and J ends lost 5 bases and 1 base, in that order; junction bases with no gene match: 7. This CDR3 spans 15 amino acids. Germline loops: CDR1 SEHNR, CDR2 FQNEAQ (reference sequence).

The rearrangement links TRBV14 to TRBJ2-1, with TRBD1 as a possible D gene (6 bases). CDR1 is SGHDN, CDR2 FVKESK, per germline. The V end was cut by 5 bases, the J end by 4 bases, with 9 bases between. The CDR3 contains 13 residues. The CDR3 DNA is TGTGCCAGCAGCTCGCAGGGGTACAATGAGCAGTTCTTC. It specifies CASSSQGYNEQFF.

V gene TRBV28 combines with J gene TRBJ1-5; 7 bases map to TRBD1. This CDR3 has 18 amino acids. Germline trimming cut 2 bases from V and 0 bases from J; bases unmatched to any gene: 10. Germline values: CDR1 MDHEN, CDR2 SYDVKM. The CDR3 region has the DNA TGTGCCAGCAGTTTACCGGGACAGTCCTACTATAGCAATCAGCCCCAGCATTTT. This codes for CASSLPGQSYYSNQPQHF.

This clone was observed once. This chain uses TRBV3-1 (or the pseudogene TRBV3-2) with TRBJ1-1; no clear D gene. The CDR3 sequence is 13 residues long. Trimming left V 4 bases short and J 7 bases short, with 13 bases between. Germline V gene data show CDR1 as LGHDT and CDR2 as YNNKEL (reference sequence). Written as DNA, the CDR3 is TGTGCCAGCAGCCTGTTCCCGGGGTTTGAAGCTTTCTTT. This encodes CASSLFPGFEAFF.

The CDR3 is CASSLGPGGSGSREQYF. CDR3 coding DNA: TGTGCCAGCAGCTTGGGCCCAGGCGGTAGCGGGAGTCGCGAGCAGTACTTC. The J gene is TRBJ2-7, the V gene TRBV5-6; 9 nucleotides agree with TRBD2. J was trimmed by 6 bases and V by 0 bases; bases with no gene match: 13. The CDR3 spans 17 residues. Germline assignment: CDR1 SGHDT and CDR2 YYEEEE.

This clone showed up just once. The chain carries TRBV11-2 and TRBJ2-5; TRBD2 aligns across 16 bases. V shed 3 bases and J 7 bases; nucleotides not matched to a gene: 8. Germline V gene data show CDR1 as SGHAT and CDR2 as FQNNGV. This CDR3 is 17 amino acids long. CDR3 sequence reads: CASSFGGTSGGARTQYF. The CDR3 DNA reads TGTGCCAGCAGCTTTGGTGGGACTAGCGGGGGGGCGAGGACCCAGTACTTC.

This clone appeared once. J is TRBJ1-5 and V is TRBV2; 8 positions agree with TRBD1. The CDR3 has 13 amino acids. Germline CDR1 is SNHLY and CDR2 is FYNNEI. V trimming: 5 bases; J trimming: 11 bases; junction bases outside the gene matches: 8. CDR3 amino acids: CASSIQGVSTQHF. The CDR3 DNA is TGTGCCAGCAGTATACAGGGGGTCTCGACCCAGCATTTT.

The DNA for the CDR3 is TGTGCCAGTTCCGGGGAAAATCAGCCCCAGCATTTT. Translated, it gives CASSGENQPQHF. V usage is TRBV19 and J usage is TRBJ1-5; D gene unclear. This CDR3 comprises 12 residues. Trimming took off 8 bases at V and 4 bases at J, with 9 bases between the two ends. The germline CDR1 and CDR2 sequences are LNHDA and SQIVND (reference sequence). The full variable domain, rest sourced from reference TRBV19 and TRBJ1-5, is DGGITQSPKYLFRKEGQNVTLSCEQNLNHDAMYWYRQDPGQGLRLIYYSQIVNDFQKGDIAEGYSVSREKKESFPLTVTSAQKNPTAFYLCASSGENQPQHFGDGTRLSIL.